The TCR beta chain under discussion was sequenced for a study of control samples from healthy donors and cancer patients. The assay was immunoSEQ multiplex PCR, and TCRdb's table has in-frame clones only and misses some. The sample has 150,000 or so clones; 92% are singletons. Trimming removed 4 bases from V and 3 bases from J; junction bases left unmatched: 9. Germline CDR1 and CDR2: LGHNA and YSLEER. The CDR3 totals 16 residues. The sequencing input was blood. The receptor was isolated from a woman in her twenties or thirties in good health. The chain employs TRBV4-3 and TRBJ1-3; 7 bases fit TRBD1. The CDR3 bases are TGCGCCAGCAGCCCGCAAGACAGGGTGGATGGAAACACCATATATTTT. Protein: CASSPQDRVDGNTIYF.